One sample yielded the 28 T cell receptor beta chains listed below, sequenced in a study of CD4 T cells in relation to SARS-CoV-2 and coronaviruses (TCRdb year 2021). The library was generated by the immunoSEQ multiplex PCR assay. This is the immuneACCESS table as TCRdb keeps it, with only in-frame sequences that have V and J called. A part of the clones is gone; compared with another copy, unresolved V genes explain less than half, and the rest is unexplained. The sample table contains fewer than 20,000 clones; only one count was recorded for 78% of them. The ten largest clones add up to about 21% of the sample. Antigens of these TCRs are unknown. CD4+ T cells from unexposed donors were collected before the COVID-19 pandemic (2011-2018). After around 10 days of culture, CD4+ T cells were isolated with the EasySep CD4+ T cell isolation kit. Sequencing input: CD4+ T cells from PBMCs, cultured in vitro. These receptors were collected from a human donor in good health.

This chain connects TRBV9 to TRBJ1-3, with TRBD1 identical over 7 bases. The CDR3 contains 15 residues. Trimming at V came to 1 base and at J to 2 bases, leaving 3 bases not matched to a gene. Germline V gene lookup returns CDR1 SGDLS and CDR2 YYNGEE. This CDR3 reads CASSVQGGPGNTIYF. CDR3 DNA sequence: TGTGCCAGCAGCGTACAGGGGGGCCCTGGAAACACCATATATTTT. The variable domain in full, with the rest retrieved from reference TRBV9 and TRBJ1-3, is DSGVTQTPKHLITATGQRVTLRCSPRSGDLSVYWYQQSLDQGLQFLIQYYNGEERAKGNILERFSAQQFPDLHSELNLSSLELGDSALYFCASSVQGGPGNTIYFGEGSWLTVV.

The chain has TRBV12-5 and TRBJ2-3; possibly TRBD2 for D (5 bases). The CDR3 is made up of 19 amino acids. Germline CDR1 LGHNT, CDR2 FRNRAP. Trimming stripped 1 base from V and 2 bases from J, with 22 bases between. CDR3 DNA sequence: TGTGCTAGTGGTTTGGCCGTTCGTGGGAGAGTCTTCCACACAGATACGCAGTATTTT. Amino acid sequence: CASGLAVRGRVFHTDTQYF.

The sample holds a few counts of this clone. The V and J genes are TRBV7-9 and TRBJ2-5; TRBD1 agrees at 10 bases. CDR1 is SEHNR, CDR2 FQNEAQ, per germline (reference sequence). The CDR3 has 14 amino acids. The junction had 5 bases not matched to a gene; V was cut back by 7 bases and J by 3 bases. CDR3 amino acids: CASTVGTGEETQYF. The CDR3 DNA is TGTGCCAGCACAGTAGGGACAGGGGAAGAGACCCAGTACTTC. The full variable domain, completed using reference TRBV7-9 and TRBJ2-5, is DTGVSQNPRHKITKRGQNVTFRCDPISEHNRLYWYRQTLGQGPEFLTYFQNEAQLEKSRLLSDRFSAERPKGSFSTLEIQRTEQGDSAMYLCASTVGTGEETQYFGPGTRLLVL.

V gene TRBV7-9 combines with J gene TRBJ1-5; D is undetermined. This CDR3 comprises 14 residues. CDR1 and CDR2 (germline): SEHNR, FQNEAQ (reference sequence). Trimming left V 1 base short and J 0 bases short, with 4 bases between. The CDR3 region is CASSLVTSNQPQHF. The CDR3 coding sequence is TGTGCCAGCAGCTTAGTCACTAGCAATCAGCCCCAGCATTTT.

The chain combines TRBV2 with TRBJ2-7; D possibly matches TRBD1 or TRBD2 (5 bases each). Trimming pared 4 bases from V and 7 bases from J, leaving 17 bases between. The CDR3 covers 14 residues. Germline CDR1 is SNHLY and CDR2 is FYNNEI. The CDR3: CASSGGMAVGEQYF. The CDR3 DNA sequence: TGTGCCAGCAGTGGGGGGATGGCAGTCGGAGAGCAGTACTTC.

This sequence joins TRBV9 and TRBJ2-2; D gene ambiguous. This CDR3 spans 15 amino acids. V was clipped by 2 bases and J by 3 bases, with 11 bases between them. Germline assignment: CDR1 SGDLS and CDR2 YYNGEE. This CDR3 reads CASSVSDGYTGELFF. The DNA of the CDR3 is TGTGCCAGCAGCGTTTCTGACGGGTACACCGGGGAGCTGTTTTTT.

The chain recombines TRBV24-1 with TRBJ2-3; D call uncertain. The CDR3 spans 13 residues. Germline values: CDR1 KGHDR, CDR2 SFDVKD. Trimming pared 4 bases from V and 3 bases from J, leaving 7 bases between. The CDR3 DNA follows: TGTGCCACCAGTGACCCTCCGACAGATACGCAGTATTTT. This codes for CATSDPPTDTQYF.

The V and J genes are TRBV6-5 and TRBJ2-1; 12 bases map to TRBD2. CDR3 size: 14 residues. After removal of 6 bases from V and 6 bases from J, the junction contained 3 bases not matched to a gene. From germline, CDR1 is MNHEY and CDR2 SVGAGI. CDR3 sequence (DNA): TGTGCCAGCAGAGGACTAGCGGGGTCCAATGAGCAGTTCTTC. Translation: CASRGLAGSNEQFF.

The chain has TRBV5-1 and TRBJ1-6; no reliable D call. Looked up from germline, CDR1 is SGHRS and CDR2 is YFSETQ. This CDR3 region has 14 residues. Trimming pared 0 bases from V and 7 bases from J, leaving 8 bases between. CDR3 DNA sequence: TGCGCCAGCAGCTTGGGGCATCAGAATTCACCCCTCCACTTT. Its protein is CASSLGHQNSPLHF.

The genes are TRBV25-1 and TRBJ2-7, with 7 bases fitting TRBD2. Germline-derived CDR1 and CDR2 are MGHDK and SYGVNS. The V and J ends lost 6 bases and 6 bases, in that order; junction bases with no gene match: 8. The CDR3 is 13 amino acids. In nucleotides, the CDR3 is TGTGCCAGCAGGGGCGGGGGTGGTGGCGAGCAGTACTTC. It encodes CASRGGGGGEQYF.

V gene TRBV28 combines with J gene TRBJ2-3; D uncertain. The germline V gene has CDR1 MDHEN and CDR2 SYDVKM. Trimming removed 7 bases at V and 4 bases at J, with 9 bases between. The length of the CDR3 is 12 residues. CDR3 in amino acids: CASISGADTQYF. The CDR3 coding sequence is TGTGCCAGCATTTCAGGCGCAGATACGCAGTATTTT.

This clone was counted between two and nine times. CDR3 region: CAINVAGQGREKLFF. In nucleotides, the CDR3 is TGTGCCATTAATGTGGCGGGACAGGGTCGGGAAAAACTGTTTTTT. This chain uses TRBV7-9 with TRBJ1-4; TRBD1 matches 9 bases. V lost 10 bases to trimming and J lost 8 bases; unmatched junction nucleotides: 14. Germline V CDR1 and CDR2: SEHNR, FQNEAQ (reference sequence). The CDR3 is 15 amino acids.

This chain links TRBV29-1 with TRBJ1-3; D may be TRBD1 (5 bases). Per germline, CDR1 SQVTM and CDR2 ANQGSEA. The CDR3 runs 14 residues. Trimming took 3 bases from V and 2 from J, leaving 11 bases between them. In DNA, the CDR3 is TGCAGCGTTGAGTCAGGGTTCACTGGAAACACCATATATTTT. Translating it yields CSVESGFTGNTIYF.

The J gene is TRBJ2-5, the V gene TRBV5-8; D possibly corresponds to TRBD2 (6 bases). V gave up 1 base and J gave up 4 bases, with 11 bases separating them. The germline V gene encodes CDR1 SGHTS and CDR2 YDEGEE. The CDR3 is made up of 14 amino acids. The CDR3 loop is CASSLFGGGETQYF. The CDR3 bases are TGTGCCAGCAGCTTGTTCGGGGGAGGAGAGACCCAGTACTTC.

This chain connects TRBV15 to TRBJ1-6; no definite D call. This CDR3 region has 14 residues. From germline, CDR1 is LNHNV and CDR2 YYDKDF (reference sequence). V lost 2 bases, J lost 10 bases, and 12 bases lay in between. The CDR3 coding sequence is TGTGCCACCAGCAGAACCTCTCCGGGGTCACCCCTCCACTTT. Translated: CATSRTSPGSPLHF.

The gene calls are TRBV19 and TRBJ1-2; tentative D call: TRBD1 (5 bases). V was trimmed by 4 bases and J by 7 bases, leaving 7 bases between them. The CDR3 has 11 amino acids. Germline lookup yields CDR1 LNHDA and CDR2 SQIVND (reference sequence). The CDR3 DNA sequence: TGTGCCAGTAGTACAGGGTTTGGCTACACCTTC. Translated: CASSTGFGYTF. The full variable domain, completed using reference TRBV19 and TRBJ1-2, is DGGITQSPKYLFRKEGQNVTLSCEQNLNHDAMYWYRQDPGQGLRLIYYSQIVNDFQKGDIAEGYSVSREKKESFPLTVTSAQKNPTAFYLCASSTGFGYTFGSGTRLTVV.

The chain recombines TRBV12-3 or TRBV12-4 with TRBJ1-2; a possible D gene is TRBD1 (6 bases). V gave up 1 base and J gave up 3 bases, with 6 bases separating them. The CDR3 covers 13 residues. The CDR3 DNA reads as TGTGCCAGCAGTTTAGGGACAGACTATGGCTACACCTTC. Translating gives CASSLGTDYGYTF.

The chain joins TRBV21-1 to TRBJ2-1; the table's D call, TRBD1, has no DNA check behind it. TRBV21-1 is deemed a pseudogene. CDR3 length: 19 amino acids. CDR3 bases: TGTGCCAGCAGCAAAAGATCGACCATAACACGTGGGGCCCCACTAGAGCAGTTCTTC. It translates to CASSKRSTITRGAPLEQFF.

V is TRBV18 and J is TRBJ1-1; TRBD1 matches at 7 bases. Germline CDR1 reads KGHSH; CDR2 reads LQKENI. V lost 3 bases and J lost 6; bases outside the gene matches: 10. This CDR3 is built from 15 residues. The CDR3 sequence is CASSPRGQVGAEAFF. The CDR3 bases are TGTGCCAGCTCACCCCGTGGACAGGTCGGCGCTGAAGCTTTCTTT. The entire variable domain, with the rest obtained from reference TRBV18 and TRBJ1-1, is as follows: NAGVMQNPRHLVRRRGQEARLRCSPMKGHSHVYWYRQLPEEGLKFMVYLQKENIIDESGMPKERFSAEFPKEGPSILRIQQVVRGDSAAYFCASSPRGQVGAEAFFGQGTRLTVV.

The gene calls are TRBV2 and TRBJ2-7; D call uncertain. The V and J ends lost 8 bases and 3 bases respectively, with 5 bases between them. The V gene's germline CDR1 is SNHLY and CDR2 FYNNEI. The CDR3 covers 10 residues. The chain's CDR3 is CASRNYEQYF. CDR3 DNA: TGTGCCAGCCGAAACTACGAGCAGTACTTC.

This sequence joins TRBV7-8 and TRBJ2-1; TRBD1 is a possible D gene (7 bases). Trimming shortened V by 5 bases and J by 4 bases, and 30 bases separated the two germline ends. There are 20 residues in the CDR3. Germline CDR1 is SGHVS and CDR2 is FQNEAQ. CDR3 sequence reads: CASSPGKGALTGVAYNEQFF. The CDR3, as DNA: TGTGCCAGCAGCCCTGGCAAGGGGGCTTTAACGGGAGTAGCGTACAATGAGCAGTTCTTC.

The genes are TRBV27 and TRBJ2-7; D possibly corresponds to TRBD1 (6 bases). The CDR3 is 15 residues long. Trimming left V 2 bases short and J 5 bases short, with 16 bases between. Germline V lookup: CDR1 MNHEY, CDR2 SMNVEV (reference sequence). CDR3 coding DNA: TGTGCCAGCAGTTTACGGGGATTCAGGGGCCACGAGCAGTACTTC. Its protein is CASSLRGFRGHEQYF.

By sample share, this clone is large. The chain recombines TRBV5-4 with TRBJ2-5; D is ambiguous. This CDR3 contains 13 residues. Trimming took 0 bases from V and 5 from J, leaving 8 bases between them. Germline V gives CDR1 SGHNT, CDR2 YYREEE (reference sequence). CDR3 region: CASSLELGETQYF. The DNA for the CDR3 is TGTGCCAGCAGCTTGGAACTCGGGGAGACCCAGTACTTC.

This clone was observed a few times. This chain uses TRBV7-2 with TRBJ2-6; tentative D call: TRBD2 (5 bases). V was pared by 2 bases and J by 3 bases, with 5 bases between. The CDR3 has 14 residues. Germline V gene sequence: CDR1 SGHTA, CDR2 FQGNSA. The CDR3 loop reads CASSLTSGANVLTF. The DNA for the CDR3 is TGTGCCAGCAGCTTAACTAGTGGGGCCAACGTCCTGACTTTC.

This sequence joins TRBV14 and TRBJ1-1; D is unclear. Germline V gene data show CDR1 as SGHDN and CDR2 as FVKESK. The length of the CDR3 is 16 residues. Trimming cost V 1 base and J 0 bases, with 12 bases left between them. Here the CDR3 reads CASSQVGTLVNTEAFF. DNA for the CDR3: TGTGCCAGCAGCCAAGTAGGAACACTAGTGAACACTGAAGCTTTCTTT.

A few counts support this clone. DNA of the CDR3: TGTGCCAGCAGCGAGCTTCAGGGCAACACTGAAGCTTTCTTT. It translates to CASSELQGNTEAFF. This chain uses TRBV3-1 (or the pseudogene TRBV3-2) with TRBJ1-1; weak D call: TRBD1 (5 bases). V lost 5 bases and J 2 bases, leaving 12 bases between the germline ends. This CDR3 is built from 14 residues. Germline V gene lookup returns CDR1 LGHDT and CDR2 YNNKEL (reference sequence).

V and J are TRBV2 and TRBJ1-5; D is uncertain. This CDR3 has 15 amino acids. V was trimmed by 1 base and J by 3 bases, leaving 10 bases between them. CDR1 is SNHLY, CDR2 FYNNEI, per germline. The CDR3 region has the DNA TGTGCCAGCAGTGAAGGAGAACCTCCCAATCAGCCCCAGCATTTT. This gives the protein CASSEGEPPNQPQHF. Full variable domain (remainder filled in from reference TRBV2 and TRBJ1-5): EPEVTQTPSHQVTQMGQEVILRCVPISNHLYFYWYRQILGQKVEFLVSFYNNEISEKSEIFDDQFSVERPDGSNFTLKIRSTKLEDSAMYFCASSEGEPPNQPQHFGDGTRLSIL.

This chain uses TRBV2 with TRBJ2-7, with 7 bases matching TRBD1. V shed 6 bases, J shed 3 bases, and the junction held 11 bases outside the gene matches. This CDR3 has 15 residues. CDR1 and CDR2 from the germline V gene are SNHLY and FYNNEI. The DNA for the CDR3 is TGTGCCAGCAGAGGGGGCCTCCCCACCTACTACGAGCAGTACTTC. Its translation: CASRGGLPTYYEQYF.